This T cell receptor (beta chain) was obtained from a study of siplizumab effects on memory and regulatory T cells. The CDR3 is 15 residues long. Germline V gene sequence: CDR1 KGHSH, CDR2 LQKENI. The V end was cut by 6 bases, the J end by 4 bases, with 16 bases between. TCRdb's table, derived via immunoSEQ multiplex PCR, lists solely in-frame clones and lacks some. The data show more than 75,000 clones, around 95% seen once. Concerning this clone itself: Its antigen is still unknown.

Study-wide points: Just a small share of alloreactive clones was traced back to unstimulated subsets. Assignment of a naive or memory phenotype failed for roughly 80-97% of the proliferating CD4+ or CD8+ clones.

The chain employs TRBV18 and TRBJ1-3; the D gene is possibly TRBD1 (5 bases). This clonotype was obtained from a human donor in good health. What was sequenced was naive CD4+ T cells sorted from blood. CDR3 in amino acids: CASSQGASEGNTIYF. The CDR3 coding sequence is TGTGCCAGCTCCCAAGGGGCGTCGGAGGGAAACACCATATATTTT.